This T cell receptor beta chain was sequenced in a study of blood T cell repertoires in COVID-19 (dated by TCRdb to the early 2020s). Turning to the overall study: Collaborator samples came from the United States, Italy and Spain and covered acute and convalescent phases of COVID-19. The material from the prospective study consisted of cDNA or gDNA derived from T cells, B-cell-depleted T cells, or PBMCs. The dataset comprised deeply sampled blood TCRbeta repertoires from subjects exposed to, actively infected with, or recovered from COVID-19. A freely available public database, intended as a resource for researchers studying the immune response to SARS-CoV-2, is where the repertoires were released. The samples were drawn from two sources: the first 160 participants of the ongoing ImmuneRACE study, and 1,200 or so subjects contributed by 6 global collaborators. Nearly every sample came with metadata listing a de-identified subject ID, COVID-19 status, age in years and sex. Where available, HLA class I and class II types were taken from metadata supplied by the sample provider and were not determined by assay-based typing. The investigation overall reported the following: The quantity of clinical and demographic metadata differed by source and by participant and was supplied without curation.

Each collaborating institution followed its own protocols to collect whole blood in K2EDTA tubes. For TCRbeta analysis, collaborators shipped samples as frozen whole blood, isolated PBMCs, or DNA extracted from either of those sample types. Here V drops 5 bases and J drops 1 base, and the junction holds 5 bases not matched to any gene. Via the germline V gene, CDR1 is SNHLY and CDR2 FYNNEI. Its CDR3 holds 15 amino acids, cysteine through phenylalanine. Left in the record is the CDR3 DNA by itself, 45 bases read in frame from the first base. Note on this clone: Its antigen is not yet known. No per-base quality is available; no much larger clone lies one base away.

TCRbeta CDR3 regions were amplified from genomic DNA by means of the immunoSEQ Assay, a bias-controlled multiplex PCR. In the original analysis: The number of nucleated cells in each sample was estimated from the amplification of reference gene primers within the assay. To quantify the absolute abundance of each unique TCRbeta CDR3 rearrangement, sequence reads were collapsed and filtered. For each sample, productive Simpson clonality was calculated as the square root of Simpson's diversity index over productive rearrangements. Drawn from immuneACCESS, this table holds only the in-frame rearrangements with V and J called that TCRdb kept. Clones are partly lost; checked studies trace under half to an unresolved V gene and leave the rest unexplained. That table gives V, J and clone size, and the DNA gave D and trimming. The sample contains hundreds of thousands of clones, approximately 85% of them found a single time. More than 4.5% of the sample goes to the ten largest clones.

The sequenced material came from peripheral blood. This receptor chain uses TRBV2 and TRBJ1-5, with 7 junctional bases fitting TRBD1. This receptor was identified in a man between 50 and 59 years old with active or convalescent COVID-19. The CDR3 sequence is CASSSQGLSNQPQHF. The sequence in DNA is TGTGCCAGCAGTTCACAGGGGTTGAGCAATCAGCCCCAGCATTTT.